The source of this T cell receptor (beta chain) is a study of spatial heterogeneity in lung cancer. Study-wide background: Detected beta-chain sequences consistently exceeded alpha-chain sequences. Tumor-region TCR transcript counts correlated strongly with a T cell module score from matched bulk RNA-seq.

This clonotype is medium-sized. Antigen specificity is unknown. TCRdb passed the 5' RACE reads through MiXCR, listing each CDR3 protein once. The sample includes about 10,000 distinct CDR3 sequences, approximately 12% of them seen just once. Time point of the sample: sample taken at primary tumor resection. The cohort: some 73 early-stage, untreated non-small cell lung cancer patients. Germline CDR1 reads MDHEN; CDR2 reads SYDVKM. The CDR3 covers 13 residues. Trimming removed 9 bases at V and 2 bases at J, with 12 bases between. Overall study findings and caveats: Higher tumor mutation counts went along with higher counts of expanded intratumoral alpha and beta TCRs. Counts for ubiquitous and regional expanded TCRs went along with ubiquitous and regional nonsynonymous mutations, respectively.

This chain connects TRBV28 to TRBJ2-3; perhaps TRBD2 as D (6 bases). This specimen was lung tumor tissue, taken at surgery. The sequence was obtained from a male donor with early-stage non-small cell lung cancer. CDR3 amino acids: CASSLAFTDTQYF. As DNA, the CDR3 is TGTGCCAGTTCGCTAGCGTTCACAGATACGCAGTATTTT. Full variable domain (remainder filled in from reference TRBV28 and TRBJ2-3): DVKVTQSSRYLVKRTGEKVFLECVQDMDHENMFWYRQDPGLGLRLIYFSYDVKMKEKGDIPEGYSVSREKKERFSLILESASTNQTSMYLCASSLAFTDTQYFGPGTRLTVL.